The 25 T cell receptor beta chains below were found in one sample sequenced in a study of naive and memory T cell subsets. Adult healthy volunteers gave 2.5 ml peripheral blood for whole-blood RNA. Reverse transcription of blood and skin TCR RNA was primed at alpha and beta constant regions. TCRdb analysed the 5' RACE reads with MiXCR anew, one entry per CDR3 protein. The top ten clones hold roughly 1.8% of a sample with about 25,000 distinct CDR3 sequences, around 25% of them seen once. The origin of the receptors is a female donor in good health.

The chain employs TRBV5-5 and TRBJ2-3; TRBD2 matches at 8 bases. The CDR3 is made up of 13 amino acids. Germline V gene data show CDR1 as SGHKS and CDR2 as YYEKEE (reference sequence). V shed 6 bases, J shed 6 bases, and the junction held 6 bases outside the gene matches. Here the CDR3 DNA reads TGTGCCAGCAACCCGGGGGGGCGTGATACGCAGTATTTT. It codes for CASNPGGRDTQYF.

The chain uses TRBV7-9 and TRBJ1-5; D not resolved. V was clipped by 0 bases and J by 4 bases, with 7 bases between them. Germline V gives CDR1 SEHNR, CDR2 FQNEAQ (reference sequence). The CDR3 runs 14 residues. The CDR3 region has the DNA TGTGCCAGCAGCTTAGCAGGAGGGAATCAGCCCCAGCATTTT. Protein product: CASSLAGGNQPQHF.

This clonotype was seen a few times. As DNA, the CDR3 is TGCAGCGTTGATGGTCCCCGCATCTACTATGGCTACACCTTC. Protein: CSVDGPRIYYGYTF. The V and J genes are TRBV29-1 and TRBJ1-2, with no clear D. Trimming took off 3 bases at V and 3 bases at J, with 14 bases between the two ends. CDR1 is SQVTM and CDR2 is ANQGSEA in the germline V gene. The CDR3 contains 14 residues.

For the CDR3, the DNA is TGTGCCAGCTCACCCGGGACCTACGAGCAGTACTTC. As protein: CASSPGTYEQYF. The rearrangement joins TRBV18 to TRBJ2-7, with D perhaps TRBD2 (5 bases). The CDR3 sequence is 12 residues long. Per germline, CDR1 KGHSH and CDR2 LQKENI. V was clipped by 3 bases and J by 2 bases, with 5 bases between them.

This clonotype occurred a few times. This chain connects TRBV10-2 to TRBJ2-2; the D gene is possibly TRBD2 (6 bases). V lost 7 bases, J lost 4 bases, and 13 bases lay in between. This CDR3 has 14 residues. CDR1 is WSHSY, CDR2 SAAADI, per germline. The CDR3 is CASTMGLTTGELFF. The CDR3 coding sequence is TGCGCCAGCACCATGGGACTTACCACCGGGGAGCTGTTTTTT.

This clonotype was seen at least ten times. The chain links TRBV29-1 to TRBJ2-5, with D perhaps matching TRBD1 (5 bases). The length of the CDR3 is 15 residues. V lost 4 bases and J lost 1, with 16 bases in between. Germline values: CDR1 SQVTM, CDR2 ANQGSEA. CDR3 amino acids: CSVGVGVGLQETQYF. The CDR3 nucleotides are TGCAGCGTTGGGGTAGGGGTCGGGCTCCAAGAGACCCAGTACTTC.

This clonotype has ten or more counts. The chain carries TRBV2 and TRBJ1-5, with D tentatively TRBD1 (5 bases). V was trimmed by 3 bases and J by 4 bases, leaving 10 bases between them. The CDR3 has 14 residues. In germline, CDR1 is SNHLY, CDR2 FYNNEI. The CDR3 spells CASSDGGGNQPQHF. CDR3 in DNA: TGTGCCAGCAGTGATGGGGGAGGAAATCAGCCCCAGCATTTT.

This clonotype was detected ten times or more. The gene calls are TRBV6-6 and TRBJ2-7, with TRBD1 as a possible D gene (6 bases). Germline CDR1 reads MNHNY; CDR2 reads SVGAGI (reference sequence). The CDR3 consists of 14 residues. Deletions cut 7 bases from V and 0 bases from J, with 13 bases between. CDR3 region: CASNPQGPSYEQYF. The CDR3 DNA sequence: TGTGCCAGCAATCCACAGGGACCCTCCTACGAGCAGTACTTC.

The table lists this clonotype with a few counts. This chain connects TRBV5-1 to TRBJ2-7, with 10 bases identical to TRBD1. Germline V lookup: CDR1 SGHRS, CDR2 YFSETQ. The CDR3 is 16 amino acids. The V gene end was trimmed by 3 bases and the J gene end by 3 bases; junction bases not matched to a gene: 9. The CDR3 DNA is TGCGCCAGCAGCTCGGCCCCGGGACAGGGGTACTACGAGCAGTACTTC. Translating gives CASSSAPGQGYYEQYF.

CDR3 sequence: CSARGGLAGVSEQFF. The CDR3 DNA is TGCAGTGCTAGGGGGGGACTAGCGGGAGTCTCCGAGCAGTTCTTC. This chain joins TRBV20-1 and TRBJ2-1, with TRBD2 identical over 14 bases. CDR1 is DFQATT and CDR2 is SNEGSKA in the germline V gene (reference sequence). Germline trimming cut 3 bases from V and 10 bases from J; bases unmatched to any gene: 8. The CDR3 consists of 15 residues.

This clonotype was observed a few times. The DNA is omitted, as the CDR3 cannot be located on it reliably, and the CDR3 follows TCRdb's listing. The gene calls are TRBV29-1 and TRBJ2-5; TRBD1, the table's D call, lacks a check against the DNA. CDR1 is SQVTM, CDR2 ANQGSEA, per germline. With termini counted, the CDR3 has 11 amino acids. Here the CDR3 reads CSGVGLGAESF.

The rearrangement joins TRBV29-1 to TRBJ2-7; D not resolved. CDR3 length equals 11 residues. Per the germline V gene, CDR1 is SQVTM and CDR2 is ANQGSEA. Trimming took 0 bases from V and 3 from J, leaving 3 bases between them. The CDR3: CSVEDRYEQYF. CDR3 coding DNA: TGCAGCGTTGAAGATCGCTACGAGCAGTACTTC.

This clonotype came up a few times. The CDR3 nucleotides read TGCAGCGTTGAAGAGGGGGACAGTCTGGGCTACACCTTC. Amino acid sequence: CSVEEGDSLGYTF. The rearrangement uses TRBV29-1 and TRBJ1-2; 7 bases are shared with TRBD1. This CDR3 region has 13 residues. Losses at the gene ends were 0 bases for V and 8 bases for J; bases not matched to a gene: 6. CDR1 is SQVTM and CDR2 is ANQGSEA in the germline V gene.

The table lists this clonotype with a few counts. The V gene is TRBV6-4, the J gene TRBJ1-6, with D unresolved. CDR3 length: 14 residues. Germline lookup yields CDR1 MRHNA and CDR2 SNTAGT. Between the trimmed V and J ends, which lost 5 bases and 7 bases, there was a span of 12 bases. The CDR3 nucleotides read TGTGCCAGCAGTCCCGATTCTTCGAATTCACCCCTCCACTTT. The encoded protein is CASSPDSSNSPLHF.

This clonotype was counted at least ten times. The chain employs TRBV20-1 and TRBJ2-1; 9 bases map to TRBD2. This CDR3 is built from 16 residues. Unmatched junction bases numbered 8, after V lost 0 bases and J lost 5 bases. The germline V gene encodes CDR1 DFQATT and CDR2 SNEGSKA (reference sequence). In DNA, the CDR3 is TGCAGTGCTAGAGATGCAGGGCGGGAGGGTAACAATGAGCAGTTCTTC. Translated: CSARDAGREGNNEQFF.

This clonotype has ten or more counts. The chain combines TRBV12-3 or TRBV12-4 with TRBJ2-3; 14 positions agree with TRBD2. This CDR3 contains 16 residues. The J segment lost 5 bases and the V segment lost 1 base, leaving 2 bases of the junction unmatched. The chain's CDR3 is CASSLGLAGGQDTQYF. The CDR3 DNA follows: TGTGCCAGCAGTTTAGGACTAGCGGGAGGGCAAGATACGCAGTATTTT.

This clonotype is termed medium-sized. V is TRBV20-1 and J is TRBJ2-5, with 9 positions matching TRBD2. The V gene end was trimmed by 3 bases and the J gene end by 4 bases; junction bases not matched to a gene: 9. The germline V gene has CDR1 DFQATT and CDR2 SNEGSKA (reference sequence). CDR3 length: 15 residues. The CDR3 region has the DNA TGCAGTGCTAGGTCCCTAGCGGGAAGGGGAGAGACCCAGTACTTC. Protein: CSARSLAGRGETQYF.

In this sample, this clonotype turned up a few times. This chain joins TRBV5-6 and TRBJ2-6; TRBD2 aligns across 7 bases. In germline, CDR1 is SGHDT, CDR2 YYEEEE. The CDR3 has 16 residues. The J segment lost 0 bases and the V segment lost 3 bases, leaving 3 bases of the junction unmatched. The CDR3 loop is CASSWGGGSGANVLTF. In DNA form, the CDR3 reads TGTGCCAGCAGCTGGGGGGGAGGCTCTGGGGCCAACGTCCTGACTTTC.

This clonotype was detected once. V gene TRBV12-3 or TRBV12-4 combines with J gene TRBJ2-4; D gene uncertain. Trimming removed 3 bases at V and 1 base at J, with 7 bases between. CDR3 length: 14 residues. The chain's CDR3 is CASSLGNAKNIQYF. DNA for the CDR3: TGTGCCAGCAGTTTGGGGAATGCCAAAAACATTCAGTACTTC.

This clonotype was counted many times. The J gene is TRBJ1-2, the V gene TRBV29-1; a possible D gene is TRBD1 (5 bases). V lost 5 bases to trimming and J lost 8 bases, with 12 bases between them. The germline V gene encodes CDR1 SQVTM and CDR2 ANQGSEA. The CDR3 has 11 amino acids. The CDR3 DNA follows: TGCAGCGTTCGGAGGGGCGGAGGCTACACCTTC. Translating gives CSVRRGGGYTF.

This clonotype showed up many times. This chain joins TRBV12-3 or TRBV12-4 and TRBJ1-5, with D hard to call. This CDR3 spans 12 amino acids. V was shortened by 4 bases and J by 9 bases, with 10 bases between the two germline ends. The CDR3: CASSSLSMPQHF. DNA for the CDR3: TGTGCCAGCAGTTCGCTGTCCATGCCCCAGCATTTT.

By proportion, this clonotype is medium-sized. The chain joins TRBV7-2 to TRBJ1-2, with 7 bases fitting TRBD1. From germline, CDR1 is SGHTA and CDR2 FQGNSA. Trimming cost V 5 bases and J 5 bases; bases outside gene matches: 5. This CDR3 is built from 13 residues. CDR3 nucleotide sequence: TGTGCCAGCAGCCTGGGGACAGAGTATGGCTACACCTTC. Protein product: CASSLGTEYGYTF.

This clonotype was found a few times. The CDR3 DNA follows: TGCAGCGTTGGCCACACGACCGGGGAGCTGTTTTTT. Translating it yields CSVGHTTGELFF. This chain joins TRBV29-1 and TRBJ2-2; D not resolved. V dropped 4 bases and J dropped 5 bases, with 8 bases sitting between them. CDR1 and CDR2 from the germline V gene are SQVTM and ANQGSEA. The CDR3 has 12 residues.

This chain links TRBV5-5 with TRBJ2-3, with D hard to call. CDR1 and CDR2 (germline): SGHKS, YYEKEE (reference sequence). The CDR3 spans 16 residues. The V end lost 1 base, the J end lost 2 bases, and 14 bases lay between the germline ends. The DNA of the CDR3 is TGTGCCAGCAGCTTGCTGGTCACTCGAGTCACAGATACGCAGTATTTT. Translated: CASSLLVTRVTDTQYF.

In this sample, this clonotype turned up a few times. The chain couples TRBV29-1 to TRBJ1-2; D perhaps matches TRBD1 (5 bases). V dropped 2 bases and J dropped 8 bases, with 9 bases sitting between them. The CDR3 runs 11 residues. Germline CDR1 and CDR2: SQVTM and ANQGSEA. In nucleotides, the CDR3 is TGCAGCGTTGAATGGGGGGAGGGCTACACCTTC. This codes for CSVEWGEGYTF.